The rows below give T cell receptor beta chains drawn from one sample of a study of cytomegalovirus exposure and HLA in healthy donors. Sequencing used immunoSEQ multiplex PCR; TCRdb keeps in-frame clones, though not all of them. Counted here are some 110,000 clones, approximately 80% occurring once; the ten biggest clones make up about 5.4%. Sequencing was done on a sample of PBMCs. The receptors originated from a woman aged 18-30 years in good health and CMV-seropositive. Both conserved end residues are part of each CDR3. Fields, in order: CDR3 length, J gene, D gene, clone size, V gene, CDR3 DNA, CDR3 protein. D genes are given only for firm matches. Clone size, where shown, is once, few, many, or a class for clones that have expanded.

length: 14
J: TRBJ2-3
D: TRBD1
size: -
V: TRBV6-5
DNA: TGTGCCAGCACCTCCGGGACAGGGGGAGATACGCAGTATTTT
CDR3: CASTSGTGGDTQYF

length: 19
J: TRBJ2-1
D: TRBD2
size: -
V: TRBV2
DNA: TGTGCCAGCACTACCCCTGGGGAGGGACTAGCGGGAGATATGAATGAGCAGTTCTTC
CDR3: CASTTPGEGLAGDMNEQFF

length: 15
J: TRBJ2-3
D: -
size: few
V: TRBV27
DNA: TGTGCCAGCAGGCTCCGGGACTCTAGCACAGATACGCAGTATTTT
CDR3: CASRLRDSSTDTQYF

length: 17
J: TRBJ1-4
D: TRBD1
size: -
V: TRBV5-1
DNA: TGCGCCAGCAGCGGGGCAGGGGGCGAATGGGCTAATGAAAAACTGTTTTTT
CDR3: CASSGAGGEWANEKLFF

length: 17
J: TRBJ2-1
D: -
size: -
V: TRBV4-1
DNA: TGCGCCAGCAGCCAGCCGGCAGGAGGAACCTCGTGGAATGAGCAGTTCTTC
CDR3: CASSQPAGGTSWNEQFF

length: 17
J: TRBJ1-2
D: -
size: -
V: TRBV29-1
DNA: TGCAGCGCTCCGACGCGGACATCTCCGTCCGGAAACTATGGCTACACCTTC
CDR3: CSAPTRTSPSGNYGYTF

length: 16
J: TRBJ2-1
D: -
size: -
V: TRBV7-7
DNA: TGTGCTAGCAGTATGGGGCAGATCAGCTCCTACAATGAGCAGTTCTTC
CDR3: CASSMGQISSYNEQFF

length: 14
J: TRBJ2-7
D: -
size: -
V: TRBV5-6
DNA: TGTGCCAGCAGCTTGATAGAGCCTGGGGCCGAGCAGTACTTC
CDR3: CASSLIEPGAEQYF

length: 15
J: TRBJ1-5
D: -
size: -
V: TRBV28
DNA: TGTGCCAGCAACCCCAGGTCCTATAGCAATCAGCCCCAGCATTTT
CDR3: CASNPRSYSNQPQHF

length: 14
J: TRBJ1-1
D: -
size: -
V: TRBV6-5
DNA: TGTGCCAGCGGCTCCAGGGGTCCTAACACTGAAGCTTTCTTT
CDR3: CASGSRGPNTEAFF

length: 15
J: TRBJ2-3
D: TRBD2
size: -
V: TRBV5-4
DNA: TGTGCCAGCAGCTTGACTAGCGGGAGATCAGATACGCAGTATTTT
CDR3: CASSLTSGRSDTQYF

length: 14
J: TRBJ1-2
D: TRBD1
size: once
V: TRBV7-8
DNA: TGTGCCAGCAGCCAACTACAGGGGGCCCTTGGCTACACCTTC
CDR3: CASSQLQGALGYTF

length: 16
J: TRBJ2-7
D: TRBD2
size: -
V: TRBV4-1
DNA: TGCGCCAGCAGCCAAGAGATGGCGGGAGGGCCGGGCGAGCAGTACTTC
CDR3: CASSQEMAGGPGEQYF

length: 12
J: TRBJ1-3
D: -
size: -
V: TRBV5-6
DNA: TGTGCCAGCAGCTTGGCGGGGAACACCATATATTTT
CDR3: CASSLAGNTIYF

length: 16
J: TRBJ2-2
D: TRBD2
size: -
V: TRBV9
DNA: TGTGCCAGCAGCGTAGACTCGGCGGGAGGTACCGGGGAGCTGTTTTTT
CDR3: CASSVDSAGGTGELFF

length: 19
J: TRBJ1-2
D: -
size: -
V: TRBV7-2
DNA: TGTGCCAGCTGCTGTCCCGGTGGGTACGGGGAAGGTTCGGCCTATGGCTACACCTTC
CDR3: CASCCPGGYGEGSAYGYTF

length: 13
J: TRBJ2-1
D: -
size: -
V: TRBV30
DNA: TGTGCCTGGAACCCCGGGAAGGAGAATGAGCAGTTCTTC
CDR3: CAWNPGKENEQFF

length: 15
J: TRBJ1-4
D: -
size: -
V: TRBV6-5
DNA: TGTGCCAGCAGTTACTCGATTCAGGGCCATGAAAAACTGTTTTTT
CDR3: CASSYSIQGHEKLFF

length: 17
J: TRBJ1-5
D: -
size: -
V: TRBV5-4
DNA: TGTGCCAGCAGCTTGGGAGGGGGGAGCGGGGGCAATCAGCCCCAGCATTTT
CDR3: CASSLGGGSGGNQPQHF

length: 15
J: TRBJ1-3
D: TRBD1
size: -
V: TRBV6-5
DNA: TGTGCCAGCAGTCTAATGACAGGGTCTGGAAACACCATATATTTT
CDR3: CASSLMTGSGNTIYF

length: 16
J: TRBJ1-1
D: -
size: -
V: TRBV10-3
DNA: TGTGCCATCAGCCCCCGCGGGGGGCCAGCCAACACTGAAGCTTTCTTT
CDR3: CAISPRGGPANTEAFF

length: 15
J: TRBJ2-1
D: TRBD2
size: -
V: TRBV9
DNA: TGTGCCAGCAGCCCCTTAGCGGGAGCGGGAAATGAGCAGTTCTTC
CDR3: CASSPLAGAGNEQFF

length: 12
J: TRBJ2-3
D: -
size: -
V: TRBV7-3
DNA: TGTGCCAGCAGCTCAGGGGAGGGTACGCAGTATTTT
CDR3: CASSSGEGTQYF

length: 15
J: TRBJ2-7
D: TRBD2
size: -
V: TRBV27
DNA: TGTGCCAGCAGTTTAGAAGCGGGGGTCTCCTACGAGCAGTACTTC
CDR3: CASSLEAGVSYEQYF

length: 15
J: TRBJ1-4
D: TRBD1
size: -
V: TRBV11-2
DNA: TGTGCCAGCAGCAAGGGGACAGGGGAGGGGGAAAAACTGTTTTTT
CDR3: CASSKGTGEGEKLFF

length: 15
J: TRBJ2-2
D: TRBD2
size: few
V: TRBV2
DNA: TGTGCCAGCAGTGACTGGCGGGAGGCGATCGGGGAGCTGTTTTTT
CDR3: CASSDWREAIGELFF

length: 14
J: TRBJ2-7
D: TRBD2
size: -
V: TRBV7-9
DNA: TGTGCCAGCAGCTTGGGGCTAGCGGAAGCCGAGCAGTACTTC
CDR3: CASSLGLAEAEQYF

length: 14
J: TRBJ1-2
D: TRBD1
size: -
V: TRBV5-5
DNA: TGTGCCAGCAGCTCGGGACAGGGTAAAGTTGGCTACACCTTC
CDR3: CASSSGQGKVGYTF

length: 15
J: TRBJ1-4
D: -
size: once
V: TRBV4-1
DNA: TGCGCCAGCAGCCAAGAAAGGGGTTGGGGCGAAAAACTGTTTTTT
CDR3: CASSQERGWGEKLFF

length: 16
J: TRBJ2-1
D: -
size: -
V: TRBV5-6
DNA: TGTGCCAGCAGCTTGTACGGCATTTCAGGCTACAATGAGCAGTTCTTC
CDR3: CASSLYGISGYNEQFF

length: 16
J: TRBJ2-7
D: -
size: -
V: TRBV6-6
DNA: TGTGCCAGCAGTTACTCGTATAGCGGAACCACCTACGAGCAGTACTTC
CDR3: CASSYSYSGTTYEQYF

length: 15
J: TRBJ2-6
D: -
size: -
V: TRBV6-6
DNA: TGTGCCAGCAGTTACTCAGGACTCGGGGCCAACGTCCTGACTTTC
CDR3: CASSYSGLGANVLTF

length: 13
J: TRBJ1-1
D: -
size: -
V: TRBV6-5
DNA: TGTGCCAGCGGAACAGGGCAGAACACTGAAGCTTTCTTT
CDR3: CASGTGQNTEAFF

length: 15
J: TRBJ1-5
D: -
size: -
V: TRBV28
DNA: TGTGCCAGCAGGGGGGGGGACAAGAGCAATCAGCCCCAGCATTTT
CDR3: CASRGGDKSNQPQHF

length: 13
J: TRBJ2-5
D: -
size: -
V: TRBV6-1
DNA: TGTGCCAGCAGTGAAGCCCCGGGTGGGACCCAGTACTTC
CDR3: CASSEAPGGTQYF

length: 15
J: TRBJ1-3
D: -
size: -
V: TRBV6-6
DNA: TGTGCCAGTATTTACAGAGAAGACTCTGGAAACACCATATATTTT
CDR3: CASIYREDSGNTIYF

length: 14
J: TRBJ2-1
D: TRBD1
size: -
V: TRBV10-3
DNA: TGTGCCATCAGTGAAGCCGACAGGGGGCATGAGCAGTTCTTC
CDR3: CAISEADRGHEQFF

length: 14
J: TRBJ2-7
D: -
size: -
V: TRBV9
DNA: TGTGCCAGCAGCGTAGACCCGGGGTTCGACGAGCAGTACTTC
CDR3: CASSVDPGFDEQYF

length: 16
J: TRBJ1-1
D: TRBD1
size: -
V: TRBV19
DNA: TGTGCCAGCACCCACAGGGGGCAAAAGCTGAACACTGAAGCTTTCTTT
CDR3: CASTHRGQKLNTEAFF

length: 14
J: TRBJ1-1
D: -
size: -
V: TRBV18
DNA: TGTGCCAGCTCACCCGACAGGACTGGCACTGAAGCTTTCTTT
CDR3: CASSPDRTGTEAFF

length: 13
J: TRBJ2-1
D: TRBD2
size: few
V: TRBV30
DNA: TGTGCCTGGAGCGTGACTAGCGGGAATGAGCAGTTCTTC
CDR3: CAWSVTSGNEQFF

length: 15
J: TRBJ2-7
D: -
size: -
V: TRBV5-8
DNA: TGTGCCAGCAGCTTGGTAACAGGGATCTCCTACGAGCAGTACTTC
CDR3: CASSLVTGISYEQYF

length: 17
J: TRBJ1-5
D: TRBD1
size: few
V: TRBV7-3
DNA: TGTGCCAGCAGCCTCGGGGACAGGGGGCGTAGCAATCAGCCCCAGCATTTT
CDR3: CASSLGDRGRSNQPQHF

length: 14
J: TRBJ2-5
D: -
size: -
V: TRBV5-1
DNA: TGCGCCAGCAGCTTGGGGGGCGGTGGAGAGACCCAGTACTTC
CDR3: CASSLGGGGETQYF

length: 15
J: TRBJ2-7
D: TRBD2
size: -
V: TRBV29-1
DNA: TGCAGCGTTGGAGGATGGGACTACAATCCGTACGAGCAGTACTTC
CDR3: CSVGGWDYNPYEQYF

length: 14
J: TRBJ1-5
D: TRBD1
size: -
V: TRBV30
DNA: TGTGCCTGGAGTGACAGGGGGGTAGGACAGCCCCAGCATTTT
CDR3: CAWSDRGVGQPQHF

length: 15
J: TRBJ2-7
D: TRBD2
size: -
V: TRBV2
DNA: TGTGCCAGCAGTGCGACTAGCGCGATTCCCTACGAGCAGTACTTC
CDR3: CASSATSAIPYEQYF

length: 16
J: TRBJ2-5
D: TRBD2
size: -
V: TRBV7-7
DNA: TGTGCTAGCAGCCCCCGACTAGCGGGAGCCCAAGAGACCCAGTACTTC
CDR3: CASSPRLAGAQETQYF

length: 13
J: TRBJ2-5
D: -
size: -
V: TRBV11-2
DNA: TGTGCCAGCGGGATAGCGGTTCAAGAGACCCAGTACTTC
CDR3: CASGIAVQETQYF

length: 15
J: TRBJ1-5
D: -
size: -
V: TRBV7-2
DNA: TGTGCCAGCTCCTCCGGCGCGGCTAGCAATCAGCCCCAGCATTTT
CDR3: CASSSGAASNQPQHF